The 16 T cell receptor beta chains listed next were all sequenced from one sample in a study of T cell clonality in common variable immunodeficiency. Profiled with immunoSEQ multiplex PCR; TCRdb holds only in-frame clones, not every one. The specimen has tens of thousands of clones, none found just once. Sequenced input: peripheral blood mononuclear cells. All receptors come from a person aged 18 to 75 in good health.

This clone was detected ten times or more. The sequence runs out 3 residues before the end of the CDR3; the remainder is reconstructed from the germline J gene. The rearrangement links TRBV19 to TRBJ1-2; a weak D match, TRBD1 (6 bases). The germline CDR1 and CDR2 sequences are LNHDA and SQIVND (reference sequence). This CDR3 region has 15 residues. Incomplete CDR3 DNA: TGTGCCAGCGCCCTGAGGGGCATACAGGGTAGGGGC. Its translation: CASALRGIQGRG. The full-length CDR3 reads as CASALRGIQGRGYTF.

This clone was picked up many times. CDR3 amino acids: CASSREGLAKNIQYF. The CDR3 DNA, read in part, is TGTGCCAGCAGCCGCGAGGGGTTAGCCAAAAACATT. The V and J genes are TRBV5-4 and TRBJ2-4; D tentatively fits TRBD1 or TRBD2 (5 bases each). The DNA ends 3 residues before the CDR3 does, and the rest of the CDR3 is filled in from the germline J gene. V gave up 4 bases and J gave up 0 bases, with 11 bases separating them. CDR1 and CDR2 from the germline V gene are SGHNT and YYREEE (reference sequence). The CDR3 is 15 amino acids.

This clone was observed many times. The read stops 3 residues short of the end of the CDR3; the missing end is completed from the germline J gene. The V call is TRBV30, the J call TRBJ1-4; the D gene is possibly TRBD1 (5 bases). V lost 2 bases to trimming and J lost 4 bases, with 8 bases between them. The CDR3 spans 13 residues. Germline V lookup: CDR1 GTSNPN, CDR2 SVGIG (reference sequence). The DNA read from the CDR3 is TGTGCCTGGAGTCAGGGAGGTAATGAAAAA. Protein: CAWSQGGNEK. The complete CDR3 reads CAWSQGGNEKLFF.

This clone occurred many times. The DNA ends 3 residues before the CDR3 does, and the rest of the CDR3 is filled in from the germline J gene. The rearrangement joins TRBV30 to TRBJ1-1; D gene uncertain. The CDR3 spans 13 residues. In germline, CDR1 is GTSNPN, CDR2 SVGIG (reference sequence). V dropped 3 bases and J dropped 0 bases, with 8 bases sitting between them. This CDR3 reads CAWSPTVNTEAFF. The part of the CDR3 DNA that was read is TGTGCCTGGAGCCCCACAGTGAACACTGAA. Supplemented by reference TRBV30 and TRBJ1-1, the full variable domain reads SQTIHQWPATLVQPVGSPLSLECTVEGTSNPNLYWYRQAAGRGLQLLFYSVGIGQISSEVPQNLSASRPQDRQFILSSKKLLLSDSGFYLCAWSPTVNTEAFFGQGTRLTVV.

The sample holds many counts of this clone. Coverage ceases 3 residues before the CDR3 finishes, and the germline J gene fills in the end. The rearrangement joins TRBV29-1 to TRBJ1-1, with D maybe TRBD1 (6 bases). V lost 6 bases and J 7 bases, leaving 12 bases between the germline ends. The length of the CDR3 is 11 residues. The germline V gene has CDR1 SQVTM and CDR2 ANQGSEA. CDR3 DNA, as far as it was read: TGCAGCGTGAGGACAGCCGATGAA. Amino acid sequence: CSVRTADE. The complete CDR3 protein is CSVRTADEAFF. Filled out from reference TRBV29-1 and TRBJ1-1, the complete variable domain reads SAVISQKPSRDICQRGTSLTIQCQVDSQVTMMFWYRQQPGQSLTLIATANQGSEATYESGFVIDKFPISRPNLTFSTLTVSNMSPEDSSIYLCSVRTADEAFFGQGTRLTVV.

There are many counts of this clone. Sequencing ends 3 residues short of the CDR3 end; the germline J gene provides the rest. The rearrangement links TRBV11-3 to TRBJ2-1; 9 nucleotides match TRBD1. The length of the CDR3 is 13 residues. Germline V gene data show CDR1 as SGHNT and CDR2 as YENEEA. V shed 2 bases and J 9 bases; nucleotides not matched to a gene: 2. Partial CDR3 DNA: TGTGCCAGCAGCTTAACAGGGGGCCTTGAG. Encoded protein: CASSLTGGLE. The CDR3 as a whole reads CASSLTGGLEQFF.

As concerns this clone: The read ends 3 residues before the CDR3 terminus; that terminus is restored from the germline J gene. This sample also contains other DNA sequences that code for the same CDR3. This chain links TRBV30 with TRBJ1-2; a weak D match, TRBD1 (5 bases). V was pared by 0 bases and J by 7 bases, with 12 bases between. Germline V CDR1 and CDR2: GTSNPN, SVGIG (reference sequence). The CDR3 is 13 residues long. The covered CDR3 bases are TGTGCCTGGAGTGTACGGGCAGGGAGTGGC. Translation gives CAWSVRAGSG. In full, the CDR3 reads CAWSVRAGSGYTF.

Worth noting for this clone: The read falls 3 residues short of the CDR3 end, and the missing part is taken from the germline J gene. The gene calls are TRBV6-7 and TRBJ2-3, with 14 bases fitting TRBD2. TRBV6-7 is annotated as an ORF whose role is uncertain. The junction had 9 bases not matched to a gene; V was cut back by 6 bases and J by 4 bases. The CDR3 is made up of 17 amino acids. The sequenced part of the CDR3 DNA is TGTGCCAGCAGCTTGGGACTAGCGGGAGAGGGAGCAGATACG. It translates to CASSLGLAGEGADT. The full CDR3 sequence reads CASSLGLAGEGADTQYF.

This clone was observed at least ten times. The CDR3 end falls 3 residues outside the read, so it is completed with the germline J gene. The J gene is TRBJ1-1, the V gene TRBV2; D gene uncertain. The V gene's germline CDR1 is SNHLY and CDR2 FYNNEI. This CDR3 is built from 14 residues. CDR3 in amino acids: CASSEARSLGTAFF. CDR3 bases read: TGTGCCAGCAGTGAAGCGCGGAGTTTAGGAACA.

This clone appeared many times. Incomplete CDR3 DNA: TGTGCCAGCAGTTATTACGGGACTAGCGGGTTCACCGGGGAG. Translation: CASSYYGTSGFTGE. The entire CDR3 protein is CASSYYGTSGFTGELFF. J is TRBJ2-2 and V is TRBV6-2 or TRBV6-3, with 12 bases fitting TRBD2. Sequencing ends 3 residues short of the CDR3 end; the germline J gene provides the rest. The V gene's germline CDR1 is MNHEY and CDR2 SVGEGT. The CDR3 runs 17 residues. J lost 4 bases, V lost 3 bases, and 6 bases had no gene match.

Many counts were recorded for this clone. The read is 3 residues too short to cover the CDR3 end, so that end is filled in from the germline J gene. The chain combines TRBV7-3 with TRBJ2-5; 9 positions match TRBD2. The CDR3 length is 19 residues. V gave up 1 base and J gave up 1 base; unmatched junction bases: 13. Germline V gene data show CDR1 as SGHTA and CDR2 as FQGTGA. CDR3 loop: CASSLIPRRAGGLQETQYF. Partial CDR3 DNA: TGTGCCAGCAGCTTAATTCCCCGGCGAGCGGGGGGCCTCCAAGAGACC.

CDR3 bases read: TGTGCCAGTAGTTCCCAAGGGACAGGGCCCTACGAG. The encoded protein is CASSSQGTGPYE. The whole CDR3 region reads CASSSQGTGPYEQYF. The gene calls are TRBV19 and TRBJ2-7, with 9 bases fitting TRBD1. The read ends 3 residues early relative to the CDR3; the germline J gene fills the gap. V was clipped by 5 bases and J by 2 bases; unmatched bases: 7. Per the germline V gene, CDR1 is LNHDA and CDR2 is SQIVND (reference sequence). The CDR3 covers 15 residues. The full variable domain, rest sourced from reference TRBV19 and TRBJ2-7, is DGGITQSPKYLFRKEGQNVTLSCEQNLNHDAMYWYRQDPGQGLRLIYYSQIVNDFQKGDIAEGYSVSREKKESFPLTVTSAQKNPTAFYLCASSSQGTGPYEQYFGPGTRLTVT.

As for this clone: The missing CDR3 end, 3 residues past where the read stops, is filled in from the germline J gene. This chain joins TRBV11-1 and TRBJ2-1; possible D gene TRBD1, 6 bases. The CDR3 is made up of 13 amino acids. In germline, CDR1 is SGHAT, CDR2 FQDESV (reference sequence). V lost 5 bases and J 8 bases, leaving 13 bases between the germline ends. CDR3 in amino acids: CASSLLDSHEQFF. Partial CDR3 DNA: TGTGCCAGCAGCCTTCTGGACAGCCATGAG.

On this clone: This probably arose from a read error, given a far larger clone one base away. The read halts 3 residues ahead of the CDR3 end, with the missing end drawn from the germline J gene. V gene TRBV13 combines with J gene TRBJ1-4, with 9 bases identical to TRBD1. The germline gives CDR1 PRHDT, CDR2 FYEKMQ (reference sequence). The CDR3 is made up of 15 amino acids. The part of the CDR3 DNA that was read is TGTACCAGCAGCCTGGGGGACAGGGTAAATGAAAAA. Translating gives CTSSLGDRVNEK. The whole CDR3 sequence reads CTSSLGDRVNEKLFF. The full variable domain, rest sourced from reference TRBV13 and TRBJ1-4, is AAGVIQSPRHLIKEKRETATLKCYPIPRHDTVYWYQQGPGQDPQFLISFYEKMQSDKGSIPDRFSAQQFSDYHSELNMSSLELGDSALYFCTSSLGDRVNEKLFFGSGTQLSVL.

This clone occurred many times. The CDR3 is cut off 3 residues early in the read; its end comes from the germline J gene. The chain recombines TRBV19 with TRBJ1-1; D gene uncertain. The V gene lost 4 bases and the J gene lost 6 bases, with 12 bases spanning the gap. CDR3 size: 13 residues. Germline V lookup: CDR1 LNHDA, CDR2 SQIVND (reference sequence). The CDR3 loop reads CASSRAPLSEAFF. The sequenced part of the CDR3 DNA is TGTGCCAGTAGTAGAGCACCCCTTTCTGAA.

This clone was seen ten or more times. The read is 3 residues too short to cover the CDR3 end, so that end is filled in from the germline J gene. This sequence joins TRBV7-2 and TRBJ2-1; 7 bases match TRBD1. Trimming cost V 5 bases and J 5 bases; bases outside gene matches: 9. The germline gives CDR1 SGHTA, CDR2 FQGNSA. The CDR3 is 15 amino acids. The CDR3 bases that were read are TGTGCCAGCAGCAACCGACAGGGCCCTAACAATGAG. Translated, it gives CASSNRQGPNNE. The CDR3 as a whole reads CASSNRQGPNNEQFF.